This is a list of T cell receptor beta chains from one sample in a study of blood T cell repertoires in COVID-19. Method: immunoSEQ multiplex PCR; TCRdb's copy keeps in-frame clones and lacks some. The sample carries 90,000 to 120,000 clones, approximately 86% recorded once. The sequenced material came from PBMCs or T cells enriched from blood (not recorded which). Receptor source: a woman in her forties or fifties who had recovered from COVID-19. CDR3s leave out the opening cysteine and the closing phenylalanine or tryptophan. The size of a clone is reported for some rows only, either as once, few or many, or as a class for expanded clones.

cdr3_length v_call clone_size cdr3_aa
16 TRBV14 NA ASSQETLAGTGGYEQY
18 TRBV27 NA ASSLSQTSGRAFLGETQY
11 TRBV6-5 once ASSTSGSYEQY
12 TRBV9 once ASSRRGKDTEAF
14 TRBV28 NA ASSSGLTRPEREQY
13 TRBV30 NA AWGLAGVVTDTQY
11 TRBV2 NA ASSNDRDQPQH
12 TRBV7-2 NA ASSRDSNTDTQY
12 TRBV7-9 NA ASSLTSGVAEQY
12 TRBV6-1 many ASSDGTGVEKLF
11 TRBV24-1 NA ATRGQNTGELF
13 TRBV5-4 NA ASSPGHVTNGEQF
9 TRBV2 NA ASGEIQPQH
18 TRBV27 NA ASKPPRDIWTSGRDNEQF
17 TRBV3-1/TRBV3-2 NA ASSHKRLAGASSYNEQF
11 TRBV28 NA ASRGTGWYEQY
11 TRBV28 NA ASSQGGNQPQH
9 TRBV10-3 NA AISSNYGYT
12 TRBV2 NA ASSELRVPGELF
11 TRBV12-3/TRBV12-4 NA ASRSTGWRGYT
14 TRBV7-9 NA ASSREAGKAKNIQY
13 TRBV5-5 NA ASSLRHGLGYEQY
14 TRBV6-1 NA ASSAAESRANNEQF
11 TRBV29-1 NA SVGTGIGNTIY
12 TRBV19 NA ASSITVTNEKLF
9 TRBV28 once ASSYPGGYT
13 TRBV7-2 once ASSLAAGDSYEQY
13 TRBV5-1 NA ASSFDSRDTGELF
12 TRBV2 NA ASSEGRGNQPQH
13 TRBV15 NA ATSRVGRENDEQF
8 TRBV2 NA ASTSETQY
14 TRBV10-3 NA AISELRDSSSYEQY
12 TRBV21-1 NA ASSTGDRDHEQY